The 12 T cell receptor beta chains listed next were all sequenced from one sample in a study of T-cell reconstitution after alpha-beta-depleted transplantation in children. Using unique molecular identifiers, the investigators prepared the TCRbeta library. Each CDR3 protein gets one entry after TCRdb re-called the PCR reads with MiXCR. The sample has 190,000 or so distinct CDR3 sequences; around 7% are singletons. The sequenced sample was PBMCs from the stem cell graft donor, obtained from the stem cell graft. The receptors come from a human donor who donated a stem cell graft to a child with Wiskott-Aldrich syndrome.

This clonotype was recorded at least ten times. The chain couples TRBV6-5 to TRBJ2-7, with 10 bases matching TRBD1. The CDR3 runs to 11 residues. Germline assignment: CDR1 MNHEY and CDR2 SVGAGI. The CDR3 nucleotides read TGTGCGATCCACCAGGGACAGGGGAAGTACTTC. Protein: CAIHQGQGKYF.

A note on this clonotype: This clone may be a read error of a much larger clone one base away. The chain is built from TRBV20-1 and TRBJ2-7; 7 bases line up with TRBD2. V shed 6 bases, J shed 6 bases, and the junction held 5 bases outside the gene matches. This CDR3 region has 11 residues. The germline gives CDR1 DFQATT, CDR2 SNEGSKA (reference sequence). CDR3 amino acids: CSAKTSSEQYF. CDR3 DNA: TGCAGTGCAAAGACTAGCAGCGAGCAGTACTTC.

This clonotype was observed many times. The gene calls are TRBV6-1 and TRBJ2-1; 7 bases match TRBD1. The V gene's germline CDR1 is MNHNS and CDR2 SASEGT. Unmatched junction bases numbered 12, after V lost 6 bases and J lost 7 bases. This CDR3 comprises 15 residues. CDR3 in DNA: TGTGCCAGCAGCTCCGCGACAGGGCCGGGGAATGAGCAGTTCTTC. This encodes CASSSATGPGNEQFF.

This clonotype was picked up many times. J is TRBJ2-2 and V is TRBV6-2 or TRBV6-3; D might be TRBD1 (5 bases). The CDR3 contains 13 residues. V was pared by 6 bases and J by 3 bases, with 8 bases between. Germline CDR1 reads MNHEY; CDR2 reads SVGEGT. CDR3 sequence (DNA): TGTGCCAGCAGCGACAGCTACACCGGGGAGCTGTTTTTT. This encodes CASSDSYTGELFF.

The chain carries TRBV7-8 and TRBJ2-7, with D tentatively TRBD2 (5 bases). V dropped 5 bases and J dropped 6 bases, with 20 bases sitting between them. This CDR3 comprises 15 residues. Germline CDR1 is SGHVS and CDR2 is FQNEAQ. In DNA, the CDR3 is TGTGCCAGCAGCCCCAGAGGGAAGGGTTTTAGCGAGCAGTACTTC. This gives the protein CASSPRGKGFSEQYF.

This chain uses TRBV7-9 with TRBJ2-3; D gene ambiguous. This CDR3 is 14 amino acids long. Per the germline V gene, CDR1 is SEHNR and CDR2 is FQNEAQ (reference sequence). V was pared by 5 bases and J by 4 bases, with 13 bases between. CDR3 nucleotide sequence: TGTGCCAGCAGCCGTAGACTCTTCCCAGATACGCAGTATTTT. This translates into CASSRRLFPDTQYF.

There are many counts of this clonotype. The rearrangement uses TRBV20-1 and TRBJ2-3; D might be TRBD1 or TRBD2, each matching 7 bases. Germline values: CDR1 DFQATT, CDR2 SNEGSKA (reference sequence). V was pared by 3 bases and J by 4 bases, with 17 bases between. The CDR3 contains 15 residues. The CDR3 is CSASRRAGTADTQYF. CDR3 in DNA: TGCAGTGCTAGCCGCCGAGCGGGGACAGCAGATACGCAGTATTTT.

This clonotype was counted many times. V gene TRBV29-1 combines with J gene TRBJ2-1, with 10 nucleotides matching TRBD2. Looked up from germline, CDR1 is SQVTM and CDR2 is ANQGSEA. This CDR3 comprises 14 residues. Germline trimming cut 8 bases from V and 4 bases from J; bases unmatched to any gene: 8. The CDR3: CSLTPSGGYNEQFF. In DNA, the CDR3 is TGCAGCCTAACCCCTAGCGGGGGATACAATGAGCAGTTCTTC.

This clonotype was seen at least ten times. The V gene is TRBV7-7, the J gene TRBJ2-5; the match to TRBD1 covers 7 bases. CDR1 SSHAT and CDR2 FNYEAQ come from the germline V gene (reference sequence). V lost 2 bases, J lost 1 base, and 4 bases stayed unmatched. This CDR3 region has 15 residues. Here the CDR3 reads CASSLTGVGQETQYF. CDR3 DNA sequence: TGTGCCAGCAGCTTAACAGGGGTGGGCCAAGAGACCCAGTACTTC. Variable domain in full (rest from reference TRBV7-7 and TRBJ2-5): GAGVSQSPRYKVTKRGQDVTLRCDPISSHATLYWYQQALGQGPEFLTYFNYEAQPDKSGLPSDRFSAERPEGSISTLTIQRTEQRDSAMYRCASSLTGVGQETQYFGPGTRLLVL.

This clonotype was seen only a few times. The rearrangement joins TRBV2 to TRBJ1-1; D is perhaps TRBD1 (6 bases). CDR3 size: 13 residues. The germline V gene encodes CDR1 SNHLY and CDR2 FYNNEI. The germline V and J ends were trimmed by 10 bases and 2 bases, with 14 bases remaining between them. CDR3 coding DNA: TGTGCCACCTACAGGGAAAGAAACACTGAAGCTTTCTTT. It encodes CATYRERNTEAFF.

This clonotype was seen ten or more times. The chain recombines TRBV5-1 with TRBJ1-2, with D unresolved. V lost 0 bases, J lost 4 bases, and 13 bases lay in between. The CDR3 is 15 residues long. Germline CDR1 SGHRS, CDR2 YFSETQ. The CDR3 spells CASSLVTGRGYGYTF. In nucleotides, the CDR3 is TGCGCCAGCAGCTTGGTGACCGGCCGGGGCTATGGCTACACCTTC.

Only a few counts were recorded for this clonotype. This chain joins TRBV11-2 and TRBJ1-1; tentatively, D is TRBD1 (6 bases). Per the germline V gene, CDR1 is SGHAT and CDR2 is FQNNGV. This CDR3 has 13 residues. Trimming took 6 bases from V and 4 from J, leaving 12 bases between them. The CDR3 protein is CASSYEGGTEAFF. Here the CDR3 DNA reads TGTGCCAGCAGTTATGAGGGGGGCACTGAAGCTTTCTTT.